The 5 T cell receptor beta chains in this list originate from one sample, sequenced in a study of cytomegalovirus exposure and HLA in healthy donors. The study ran its PCR with 60 Vbeta and 13 Jbeta primers. Generated by immunoSEQ multiplex PCR, the TCRdb table keeps only in-frame clones and is missing some. The specimen's table records some 120,000 clones. Sequencing was carried out using PBMCs. These TCRs come from a man aged 25-45 years in good health and CMV-seronegative.

V and J are TRBV28 and TRBJ1-1, with D perhaps TRBD1 (5 bases). Germline V lookup: CDR1 MDHEN, CDR2 SYDVKM. This CDR3 has 15 residues. V lost 4 bases and J lost 6, with 18 bases in between. CDR3 in amino acids: CASSYGFGGGAEAFF. The CDR3 DNA reads TGTGCCAGCAGTTACGGATTCGGGGGAGGCGCTGAAGCTTTCTTT.

This chain links TRBV5-8 with TRBJ1-1; D not resolved. Germline V gives CDR1 SGHTS, CDR2 YDEGEE. The V end lost 1 base, the J end lost 1 base, and 11 bases lay between the germline ends. This CDR3 region has 15 residues. As DNA, the CDR3 is TGTGCCAGCAGCTTGTGGCTGGGCTCGAACACTGAAGCTTTCTTT. Translation: CASSLWLGSNTEAFF.

The chain combines TRBV28 with TRBJ1-2; TRBD1 might be the D (6 bases). CDR3 length: 16 amino acids. V dropped 5 bases and J dropped 4 bases, with 20 bases sitting between them. Germline V CDR1 and CDR2: MDHEN, SYDVKM. Written as DNA, the CDR3 is TGTGCCAGCAGTCCCCGAGCGGGGGCGCTTACCTATGGCTACACCTTC. Amino acids: CASSPRAGALTYGYTF.

The genes are TRBV6-6 and TRBJ1-4, with 10 nucleotides matching TRBD1. Unmatched junction bases numbered 4, after V lost 3 bases and J lost 6 bases. The length of the CDR3 is 15 residues. Germline CDR1 reads MNHNY; CDR2 reads SVGAGI (reference sequence). CDR3 nucleotides: TGTGCCAGCAGTTATCCCGGGACAGGGGATGAAAAACTGTTTTTT. Translation: CASSYPGTGDEKLFF.

The chain combines TRBV12-2 with TRBJ2-2; TRBD2 is the table's D call, not checked against the DNA. TRBV12-2 is a recognized pseudogene. This CDR3 is built from 14 residues. The DNA for the CDR3 is TGTGCAAGTCGCCCCCTAAGAGGGAACGGGGAGCTGTTTTTT. Translation: CASRPLRGNGELFF.